Following are 4 T cell receptor beta chains from one sample sequenced in a study of early T cells in non-severe SARS-CoV-2 infection. TCRdb independently ran MiXCR on the 5' RACE reads; one entry per CDR3 protein. Of around 37,000 distinct CDR3 sequences detected, nearly 10% appear once; the ten largest clones hold roughly an eighth. The sequencing sample was made of whole blood. The receptor set was obtained from an adult who was a healthcare worker with PCR-confirmed SARS-CoV-2 infection or an uninfected control (not recorded which).

This rearrangement joins TRBV12-3 or TRBV12-4 to TRBJ2-5; D unclear. The CDR3 length is 14 residues. Deletions cut 8 bases from V and 5 bases from J, with 18 bases between. As DNA, the CDR3 is TGTGCCAGCGCTCCCCCGGCCGTAGTGGAGACCCAGTACTTC. As protein: CASAPPAVVETQYF.

This clonotype occurred a few times. J is TRBJ2-7 and V is TRBV19; tentative D call: TRBD1 (6 bases). There are 15 residues in the CDR3. The V end lost 5 bases, the J end lost 2 bases, and 16 bases lay between the germline ends. Germline CDR1 and CDR2: LNHDA and SQIVND (reference sequence). DNA for the CDR3: TGTGCCAGTAGTCCCGGTCGGACAGCTACCTACGAGCAGTACTTC. Translation: CASSPGRTATYEQYF.

The sample holds a few counts of this clonotype. The chain links TRBV11-2 to TRBJ2-3; no clear D gene. Germline values: CDR1 SGHAT, CDR2 FQNNGV. Trimming shortened V by 6 bases and J by 4 bases, and 8 bases separated the two germline ends. This CDR3 has 12 residues. In nucleotides, the CDR3 is TGTGCCAGCAGTACTTTCCCAGATACGCAGTATTTT. Residues: CASSTFPDTQYF.

By sample fraction, this clonotype is medium-sized. The chain combines TRBV11-2 with TRBJ2-3; 7 bases are shared with TRBD1. Germline V gene sequence: CDR1 SGHAT, CDR2 FQNNGV. With V trimmed by 6 bases and J by 7 bases, 10 bases remained unmatched. This CDR3 is 14 amino acids long. The CDR3 is CASSLGQLPYTQYF. The CDR3 DNA reads TGTGCCAGCAGTTTGGGACAGCTCCCCTATACGCAGTATTTT.